What follows are 27 T cell receptor beta chains derived from one specimen sequenced in a study of blood T cell repertoires in COVID-19. TCRdb's table, derived via immunoSEQ multiplex PCR, lists solely in-frame clones and lacks some. The sample shows approximately 250,000 clones, around 90% of them seen only once. Source material: PBMCs or T cells enriched from blood (not recorded which). The receptors shown here come from a woman aged 60-70 years in a cohort exposed to, infected with or recovered from COVID-19 (not recorded which).

The chain is built from TRBV18 and TRBJ2-1; the match to TRBD1 covers 12 bases. V was clipped by 3 bases and J by 10 bases; unmatched bases: 4. The V gene's germline CDR1 is KGHSH and CDR2 LQKENI. CDR3 size: 14 residues. The chain's CDR3 is CASSPPGTGGEQFF. DNA for the CDR3: TGTGCCAGCTCACCCCCCGGGACAGGGGGCGAGCAGTTCTTC.

The chain has TRBV11-1 and TRBJ2-1; 9 nucleotides line up with TRBD2. V shed 5 bases, J shed 0 bases, and the junction held 2 bases outside the gene matches. The germline CDR1 and CDR2 sequences are SGHAT and FQDESV (reference sequence). This CDR3 has 15 amino acids. The CDR3 reads CASSSSGSSYNEQFF. CDR3 sequence (DNA): TGTGCCAGCAGCAGTAGCGGGAGCTCCTACAATGAGCAGTTCTTC.

This clone appeared a single time. The chain couples TRBV20-1 to TRBJ2-7; D remains ambiguous. V gave up 1 base and J gave up 8 bases, with 6 bases separating them. This CDR3 comprises 10 residues. Germline values: CDR1 DFQATT, CDR2 SNEGSKA (reference sequence). The CDR3 coding sequence is TGCAGTGCTAGAGGACTGAAGCAGTACTTC. Its translation is CSARGLKQYF.

The chain carries TRBV14 and TRBJ2-1; D is possibly TRBD1 (5 bases). This CDR3 has 13 amino acids. Germline V gene data show CDR1 as SGHDN and CDR2 as FVKESK. V was clipped by 4 bases and J by 3 bases, with 7 bases between them. The CDR3 DNA follows: TGTGCCAGCAGCCCGGACATCTACAATGAGCAGTTCTTC. It specifies CASSPDIYNEQFF.

Here the CDR3 DNA reads TGTGCCAGCAGCGGCGGGACAGGGGCGTCCTACGAGCAGTACTTC. This codes for CASSGGTGASYEQYF. This chain uses TRBV6-5 with TRBJ2-7; 10 bases align to TRBD1. V dropped 6 bases and J dropped 1; count of bases not matched to a gene: 6. The CDR3 is made up of 15 amino acids. Germline assignment: CDR1 MNHEY and CDR2 SVGAGI.

The gene calls are TRBV5-4 and TRBJ2-2; 9 bases are a match to TRBD1. V was clipped by 5 bases and J by 6 bases; unmatched bases: 5. CDR1 and CDR2 from the germline V gene are SGHNT and YYREEE (reference sequence). The CDR3 spans 14 residues. CDR3 loop: CASREDRGPGELFF. The CDR3 DNA sequence: TGTGCCAGCAGAGAGGACAGGGGACCCGGGGAGCTGTTTTTT.

CDR3 sequence (DNA): TGTGCCAGCAGAACCGGGACATTGAATCAGCCCCAGCATTTT. Translated: CASRTGTLNQPQHF. The rearrangement links TRBV6-5 to TRBJ1-5; TRBD1 might be the D (6 bases). The CDR3 has 14 amino acids. V lost 6 bases and J lost 4, with 13 bases in between. Germline CDR1 MNHEY, CDR2 SVGAGI.

V and J are TRBV6-6 and TRBJ1-1; 7 bases align to TRBD1. The CDR3 loop spans 14 amino acids. Germline V CDR1 and CDR2: MNHNY, SVGAGI (reference sequence). With V trimmed by 4 bases and J by 1 base, 3 bases remained unmatched. The CDR3 here is CASSSDRKNTEAFF. CDR3 DNA: TGTGCCAGCAGTTCGGACAGGAAGAACACTGAAGCTTTCTTT.

V and J are TRBV19 and TRBJ2-1, with 9 bases fitting TRBD2. The CDR3 is 17 residues long. The ends lost 1 base at V and 3 bases at J; junction bases unmatched: 7. Germline V gene lookup returns CDR1 LNHDA and CDR2 SQIVND (reference sequence). The CDR3 bases are TGTGCCAGTAGTATAGTGGCCCTAGCGGGAAACTACAATGAGCAGTTCTTC. This sequence encodes CASSIVALAGNYNEQFF.

This sequence joins TRBV5-1 and TRBJ1-1; D not resolved. The V gene lost 4 bases and the J gene lost 7 bases, with 23 bases spanning the gap. In germline, CDR1 is SGHRS, CDR2 YFSETQ. This CDR3 has 16 amino acids. The CDR3, as DNA: TGCGCCAGCAGCCCGCGGCTCCCACCCGAGGCGGGTGAAGCTTTCTTT. Protein sequence: CASSPRLPPEAGEAFF.

The chain carries TRBV7-8 and TRBJ2-2, with TRBD1 matching 11 bases. V lost 8 bases, J lost 6 bases, and 8 bases stayed unmatched. Germline V CDR1 and CDR2: SGHVS, FQNEAQ. The CDR3 length is 15 residues. CDR3: CASGSGTGGSGELFF. For the CDR3, the DNA is TGTGCCAGCGGATCCGGGACAGGGGGTTCCGGGGAGCTGTTTTTT.

CDR3 residues: CASRIPWTSGRGKTGELFF. In nucleotides, the CDR3 is TGTGCCAGCAGGATTCCTTGGACTAGCGGGAGAGGAAAGACCGGGGAGCTGTTTTTT. The chain recombines TRBV28 with TRBJ2-2, with TRBD2 identical over 13 bases. V lost 6 bases and J lost 5; bases outside the gene matches: 15. The CDR3 is 19 residues long. Germline CDR1 is MDHEN and CDR2 is SYDVKM. Full variable domain (outside the CDR3, taken from reference TRBV28 and TRBJ2-2): DVKVTQSSRYLVKRTGEKVFLECVQDMDHENMFWYRQDPGLGLRLIYFSYDVKMKEKGDIPEGYSVSREKKERFSLILESASTNQTSMYLCASRIPWTSGRGKTGELFFGEGSRLTVL.

This clone has just a few counts. The chain joins TRBV6-5 to TRBJ1-1, with 9 bases identical to TRBD1. The CDR3 runs 15 residues. Germline loops: CDR1 MNHEY, CDR2 SVGAGI. V shed 2 bases, J shed 10 bases, and the junction held 11 bases outside the gene matches. The CDR3 sequence is CASSYPGQGFSGAFF. The CDR3 nucleotides read TGTGCCAGCAGTTACCCGGGACAGGGATTCAGTGGAGCTTTCTTT.

The chain carries TRBV3-1 (or the pseudogene TRBV3-2) and TRBJ2-2; 14 bases are shared with TRBD2. The CDR3 loop spans 19 amino acids. After removal of 9 bases from V and 9 bases from J, the junction contained 21 bases not matched to a gene. Germline CDR1 reads LGHDT; CDR2 reads YNNKEL (reference sequence). As DNA, the CDR3 is TGTGCCAGTCAGGGACTAGCGGGAGCAAAGAGGGGGGACCGGTGGGAGCTGTTTTTT. It is translated as CASQGLAGAKRGDRWELFF.

The gene calls are TRBV18 and TRBJ2-7; 9 positions match TRBD1. In germline, CDR1 is KGHSH, CDR2 LQKENI. The trim removed 6 bases at V and 5 bases at J, leaving 8 bases unmatched. The CDR3 covers 14 residues. CDR3 bases: TGTGCCAGCTCCTTTAGGACAGGGGAGCACGAGCAGTACTTC. Amino acids: CASSFRTGEHEQYF.

This chain connects TRBV2 to TRBJ2-2, with TRBD1 identical over 10 bases. V trimming: 8 bases; J trimming: 7 bases; junction bases outside the gene matches: 7. CDR1 is SNHLY and CDR2 is FYNNEI in the germline V gene. CDR3 length: 14 amino acids. The CDR3 sequence is CASRRQGAGGELFF. CDR3 coding DNA: TGTGCCAGCCGACGACAGGGGGCCGGCGGGGAGCTGTTTTTT.

The chain has TRBV4-3 and TRBJ2-1, with 11 bases aligning to TRBD2. Germline V gene data show CDR1 as LGHNA and CDR2 as YSLEER. There are 19 residues in the CDR3. V shed 0 bases, J shed 5 bases, and the junction held 12 bases outside the gene matches. The chain's CDR3 is CASSQDHLLAGGSNNEQFF. CDR3 in DNA: TGCGCCAGCAGCCAAGACCACCTCTTAGCGGGAGGGTCGAACAATGAGCAGTTCTTC.

The chain links TRBV27 to TRBJ1-1, with no clear D. This CDR3 is built from 10 residues. Germline CDR1 MNHEY, CDR2 SMNVEV (reference sequence). Trimming pared 8 bases from V and 8 bases from J, leaving 9 bases between. CDR3 sequence: CASGFGEAFF. CDR3 bases: TGTGCCAGCGGCTTCGGGGAAGCTTTCTTT.

This chain uses TRBV29-1 with TRBJ1-1, with a tentative D call TRBD1 (6 bases). The CDR3 has 12 amino acids. Germline values: CDR1 SQVTM, CDR2 ANQGSEA. The chain's CDR3 is CSTQGVGTEAFF. In DNA form, the CDR3 reads TGCAGTACACAGGGAGTAGGCACTGAAGCTTTCTTT.

The rearrangement links TRBV6-5 to TRBJ1-4; no definite D call. The CDR3 runs 15 residues. Trimming removed 5 bases at V and 5 bases at J, with 15 bases between. Germline V gene lookup returns CDR1 MNHEY and CDR2 SVGAGI. In nucleotides, the CDR3 is TGTGCCAGCAGTCCCCTGGTACAGCAGAATGAAAAACTGTTTTTT. It encodes CASSPLVQQNEKLFF.

This clone has just one count. The chain links TRBV7-2 to TRBJ2-5; D uncertain. CDR1 SGHTA and CDR2 FQGNSA come from the germline V gene. With 1 base removed from V and 2 bases from J, the gap between germline ends came to 8 bases. This CDR3 has 14 residues. The chain's CDR3 is CASSLGFRQETQYF. CDR3 in DNA: TGTGCCAGCAGCTTAGGTTTCAGGCAAGAGACCCAGTACTTC.

The rearrangement joins TRBV10-3 to TRBJ1-5, with 7 bases identical to TRBD1. From germline, CDR1 is ENHRY and CDR2 SYGVKD. The V segment lost 2 bases and the J segment 4 bases; nucleotides outside the gene matches: 5. This CDR3 is 15 amino acids long. CDR3 in amino acids: CAISEGGQSNQPQHF. The DNA of the CDR3 is TGTGCCATCAGTGAGGGGGGACAGTCAAATCAGCCCCAGCATTTT.

The chain employs TRBV4-2 and TRBJ2-3; 12 bases are shared with TRBD2. With V trimmed by 5 bases and J by 1 base, 7 bases remained unmatched. CDR1 is LGHNA and CDR2 is YNFKEQ in the germline V gene. The CDR3 has 17 residues. CDR3 sequence: CASSDRTSGTGTDTQYF. CDR3 nucleotide sequence: TGTGCCAGCAGCGATCGGACTAGCGGGACCGGCACAGATACGCAGTATTTT.

This clone was recorded only once. This chain connects TRBV11-2 to TRBJ2-7; TRBD1 matches at 8 bases. This CDR3 region has 14 residues. Germline CDR1 reads SGHAT; CDR2 reads FQNNGV. Unmatched junction bases numbered 4, after V lost 5 bases and J lost 1 base. This CDR3 reads CASSLGQVSYEQYF. DNA for the CDR3: TGTGCCAGCAGCCTGGGACAGGTATCCTACGAGCAGTACTTC.

J is TRBJ2-7 and V is TRBV5-1, with 10 bases lining up with TRBD2. Trimming cost V 4 bases and J 3 bases; bases outside gene matches: 10. CDR1 SGHRS and CDR2 YFSETQ come from the germline V gene. This CDR3 is built from 16 residues. The CDR3 loop is CASSLTSGIPSYEQYF. The CDR3 DNA follows: TGCGCCAGCAGCCTCACTAGCGGGATCCCCAGCTACGAGCAGTACTTC.

To note about this clone: The same CDR3 also results from other DNA sequences found in this sample. The chain uses TRBV29-1 and TRBJ1-2; D possibly corresponds to TRBD1 (5 bases). The CDR3 runs to 11 residues. Germline CDR1 SQVTM, CDR2 ANQGSEA. Trimming removed 3 bases at V and 4 bases at J, with 6 bases between. DNA for the CDR3: TGCAGCGTTGACAGGGTCTATGGCTACACCTTC. The encoded protein is CSVDRVYGYTF. Looking up the rest from reference TRBV29-1 and TRBJ1-2 gives the full variable domain: SAVISQKPSRDICQRGTSLTIQCQVDSQVTMMFWYRQQPGQSLTLIATANQGSEATYESGFVIDKFPISRPNLTFSTLTVSNMSPEDSSIYLCSVDRVYGYTFGSGTRLTVV.

The chain has TRBV9 and TRBJ1-5; D is undetermined. The CDR3 consists of 12 residues. Trimming removed 5 bases from V and 2 bases from J, with 5 bases in between. Germline V lookup: CDR1 SGDLS, CDR2 YYNGEE. The CDR3 spells CASSAGNQPQHF. CDR3 bases: TGTGCCAGCAGTGCGGGCAATCAGCCCCAGCATTTT.